This entry features one TCR beta chain sequence. This clone appeared a single time. The clone's antigen remains unknown. It has no much larger one-base neighbor in the sample; base qualities were not kept. The sample belongs to a study of shared clonotypes between healthy human individuals (dated by TCRdb to the early 2020s). For the study in its entirety: A couple of women and a few men aged 18 to 49 years were included in the cohort. To estimate repertoire size and how much clonotype sharing occurs between individuals, the study deeply sequenced the blood TCR repertoires of about five healthy adults. For each donor, CD4 naive and CD4 memory were each run on three plates, CD8 naive on two plates, and CD8 memory on one plate. To increase sequencing depth and limit assay-specific biases, different laboratories used diverse techniques to prepare libraries and sequence TCR repertoires. Leukapheresis yielded between about 0.94 and 8.9 billion PBMCs per donor. What the study reported, not specific to this receptor: About 5% of naive CD4, roughly 3.5% of naive CD8, around 2.3% of memory CD4, and roughly 0.4% of memory CD8 clonotypes were shared across several donors. Estimated clonotype richness was generally larger for naive than for memory subsets. Rarefaction of sorted-subset datasets indicated incomplete sequencing despite the large sequencing depth. Sampling was restricted to blood, and TCR repertoires in tissue are likely to differ from TCR repertoires in blood. Based on pairwise subsampling, the degree of clonotype sharing among donors was expected to be affected by sequencing depth. Compared with non-shared clonotypes, clonotypes shared by all four sorted-subset donors had higher generation probabilities. The small number of donors limited the genetic and exposure-history diversity represented.

CD8 naive samples were CD45RO-negative cells positively selected for CCR7, giving a CD45RA+CCR7+ population that excluded TemRA cells. Donors were healthy HIV-negative adults with no recently reported acute infections or vaccinations. All donors were Caucasian adults living in Nashville, Tennessee, USA. Blood was collected by leukapheresis, and PBMCs were isolated by Ficoll-Histopaque density gradient centrifugation and then cryopreserved in liquid nitrogen vapor phase. Purity and quantity of every magnetically sorted T cell population were checked by analytical flow cytometry. From each sorted fraction, genomic DNA was isolated and quantified by UV absorbance on a Nanodrop 2000c. Using the deep immunoSEQ assay, TCR CDR3 regions were amplified from genomic DNA by multiplex PCR. For each cell subset, the extracted genomic DNA was distributed evenly across all wells of several immunoSEQ 96-well plates, and each plate served as one replicate. For sorted subsets, about 220 ng of genomic DNA, equivalent to some 30,000 T cell genomes, went into each replicate PCR. Purified libraries were quantified with a Qubit 3.0 fluorometer, sized on a Bioanalyzer 2100, and re-quantified with the KAPA Library Quantification kit. Every immunoSEQ 96-well plate was sequenced on a separate single-read 150-cycle Illumina NextSeq 550 flow cell. The source study handled its data this way. Because the immunoSEQ output included only junctional sequences and no quality scores, the filtering could not be the same as the filtering used for full-length reads. To assign V/J genes and CDR3, sequences were annotated using PyIR, a Python wrapper for IgBLAST v1.9, with IMGT germline references. Any read was removed if the V/J assignment was weak (E-value above 1e-6), the CDR3 was missing, or the read contained stop codons, out-of-frame junctions, or ambiguous translated residues. A V3J clonotype was defined by an identical inferred V gene, J gene, and CDR3 amino acid sequence. To compute the percentage overlap between repertoires, the number of shared unique clonotypes was divided by the size of the smaller repertoire. Richness of each repertoire was evaluated using RTK rarefaction, the Chao1 estimator, and Recon v2.1 estimates of unobserved clonotypes. OLGA was used to compute generation probabilities for all TCRbeta clonotypes that the gDNA method yielded from several donors. The immuneACCESS repertoire file appears here via TCRdb, limited to in-frame rearrangements. These files lack a portion of the clones; in checked studies, under half of the deficit traces to unresolved V genes, and the cause of the others is not known. Clone size and the V and J calls come from that table; the DNA yielded D and trimming. A total of under 600,000 clones appear in this sample, 95% to 98% of them only once. In total, the top ten clones hold approximately 0.3% of the sample.

The receptor was derived from a man aged 25 to 40 in good health. The source material was naive CD8+ T cells sorted from blood. This specimen's cell subset or site label, per the study, means: CD45RA+CCR7+.

The nucleotide sequence is given as TGTGCCAGTAGCGGGAGTTCCTACAATGAGCAGTTCTTC. It is translated as CASSGSSYNEQFF. The chain links TRBV7-9 with TRBJ2-1; 9 nucleotides in the junction match TRBD2. V trim: 9 bases; J trim: 1 base; unmatched bases: 1. In the germline V gene (reference sequence), CDR1 corresponds to SEHNR and CDR2 to FQNEAQ. The CDR3, from cysteine to phenylalanine, totals 13 residues. Of all the DNA, just the CDR3 is kept, 39 bases in frame from base 1. The CDR3, completed at both ends by the reference TRBV7-9 and TRBJ2-1 genes, gives the full variable domain DTGVSQNPRHKITKRGQNVTFRCDPISEHNRLYWYRQTLGQGPEFLTYFQNEAQLEKSRLLSDRFSAERPKGSFSTLEIQRTEQGDSAMYLCASSGSSYNEQFFGPGTRLTVL.